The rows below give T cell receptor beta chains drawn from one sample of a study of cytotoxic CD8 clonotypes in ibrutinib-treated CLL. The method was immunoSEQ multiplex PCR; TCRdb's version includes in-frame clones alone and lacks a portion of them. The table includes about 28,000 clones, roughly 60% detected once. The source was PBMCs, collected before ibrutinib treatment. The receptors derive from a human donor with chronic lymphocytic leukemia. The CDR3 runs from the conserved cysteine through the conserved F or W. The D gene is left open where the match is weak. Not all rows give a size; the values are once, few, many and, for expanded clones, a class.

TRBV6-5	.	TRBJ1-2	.	CASSYAGQFGYTF	TGTGCCAGCAGTTACGCTGGACAGTTTGGCTACACCTTC
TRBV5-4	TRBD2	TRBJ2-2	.	CASRAGGPFTGELFF	TGTGCCAGCAGAGCGGGAGGGCCATTTACCGGGGAGCTGTTTTTT
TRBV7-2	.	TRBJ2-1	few	CATAGYNEQFF	TGTGCCACGGCGGGGTACAATGAGCAGTTCTTC
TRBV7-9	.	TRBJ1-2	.	CASSLDTGTYGYTF	TGTGCCAGCAGCTTAGACACAGGGACCTATGGCTACACCTTC
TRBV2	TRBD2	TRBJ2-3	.	CASSASGPSDTQYF	TGTGCCAGCAGTGCTAGCGGCCCATCAGATACGCAGTATTTT
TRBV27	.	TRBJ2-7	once	CASSFFIGTYEQYF	TGTGCCAGCAGTTTTTTTATAGGGACCTACGAGCAGTACTTC
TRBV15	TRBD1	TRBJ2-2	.	CATSRVGEGATGELFF	TGTGCCACCAGCAGAGTGGGAGAGGGGGCGACCGGGGAGCTGTTTTTT
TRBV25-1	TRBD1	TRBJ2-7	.	CASPGDRGQDEQYF	TGTGCCAGCCCCGGCGACAGGGGGCAGGACGAGCAGTACTTC
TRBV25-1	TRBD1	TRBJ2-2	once	CASSGDRSYTGELFF	TGTGCCAGCAGTGGGGACAGAAGTTACACCGGGGAGCTGTTTTTT
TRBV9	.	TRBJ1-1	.	CASSPGGNTEAFF	TGTGCCAGCAGCCCGGGTGGGAACACTGAAGCTTTCTTT
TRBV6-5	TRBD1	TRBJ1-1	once	CASNRQGLNTEAFF	TGTGCCAGCAACCGACAGGGCCTGAACACTGAAGCTTTCTTT
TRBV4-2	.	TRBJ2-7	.	CASSQDLAAPVVSYEQYF	TGTGCCAGCAGCCAAGATCTAGCAGCTCCGGTCGTCTCCTACGAGCAGTACTTC
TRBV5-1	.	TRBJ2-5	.	CASSLAPQGAQETQYF	TGCGCCAGCAGCTTGGCTCCACAGGGAGCACAAGAGACCCAGTACTTC
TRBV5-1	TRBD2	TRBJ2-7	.	CASKPTLAGGKAYEQYF	TGCGCCAGCAAGCCAACACTAGCGGGAGGGAAAGCCTACGAGCAGTACTTC
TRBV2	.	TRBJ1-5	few	CASSEGPGQPQHF	TGTGCCAGCAGTGAGGGGCCTGGACAGCCCCAGCATTTT
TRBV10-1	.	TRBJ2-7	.	CASSEYREGEQYF	TGCGCCAGCAGTGAGTACAGGGAGGGCGAGCAGTACTTC
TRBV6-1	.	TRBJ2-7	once	CASSEAGIDEQYF	TGTGCCAGCAGTGAAGCAGGTATAGACGAGCAGTACTTC
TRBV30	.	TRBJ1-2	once	CAVTSVGLGDGGYTF	TGTGCCGTAACCTCTGTCGGGCTAGGGGATGGTGGCTACACCTTC
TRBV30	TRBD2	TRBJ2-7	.	CAGKTSGGPYEQYF	TGTGCCGGTAAAACTAGCGGGGGACCCTACGAGCAGTACTTC
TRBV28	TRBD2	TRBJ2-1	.	CASSARSGNNEQFF	TGTGCCAGCAGTGCGCGGAGCGGGAACAATGAGCAGTTCTTC
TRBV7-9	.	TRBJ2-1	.	CASSFQGLDEQFF	TGTGCCAGCAGCTTTCAGGGGCTGGATGAGCAGTTCTTC
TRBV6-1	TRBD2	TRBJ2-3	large	CASSDLAGGTDTQYF	TGTGCCAGCAGTGATCTAGCGGGGGGCACAGATACGCAGTATTTT
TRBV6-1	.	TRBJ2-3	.	CASSGAGSTDTQYF	TGTGCCAGCAGTGGGGCAGGATCCACAGATACGCAGTATTTT
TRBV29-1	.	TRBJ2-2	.	CSVKYGSGNTGELFF	TGCAGCGTTAAGTACGGGAGTGGGAACACCGGGGAGCTGTTTTTT
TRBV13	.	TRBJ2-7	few	CASSNSYEQYF	TGTGCCAGCTCTAACTCCTACGAGCAGTACTTC
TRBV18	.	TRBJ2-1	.	CASSPTGLNYNEQFF	TGTGCCAGCTCACCAACAGGGTTGAACTACAATGAGCAGTTCTTC
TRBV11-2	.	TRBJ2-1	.	CASSLNSPASSYNEQFF	TGTGCCAGCAGCTTAAATAGTCCAGCCAGCTCCTACAATGAGCAGTTCTTC
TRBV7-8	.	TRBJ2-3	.	CASSSPPAAADTQYF	TGTGCCAGCAGCTCCCCCCCAGCAGCTGCAGATACGCAGTATTTT
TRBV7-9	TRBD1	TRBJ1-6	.	CASGEGALGGSPLHF	TGTGCCAGCGGGGAGGGGGCGCTTGGGGGATCACCCCTCCACTTT
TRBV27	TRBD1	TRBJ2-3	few	CASRDRSSTDTQYF	TGTGCCAGTAGGGACAGAAGTAGCACAGATACGCAGTATTTT
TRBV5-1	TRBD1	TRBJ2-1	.	CASSLPTGGDEQFF	TGCGCCAGCAGCTTGCCGACAGGGGGGGATGAGCAGTTCTTC
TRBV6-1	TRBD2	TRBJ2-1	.	CASILAGAYNEQFF	TGTGCCAGCATCCTAGCGGGGGCCTACAATGAGCAGTTCTTC
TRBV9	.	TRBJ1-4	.	CASSVGPSGRGEKLFF	TGTGCCAGCAGCGTAGGCCCCTCGGGGCGGGGAGAAAAACTGTTTTTT
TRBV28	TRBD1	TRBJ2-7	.	CASSPTLGGTGNYEQYF	TGTGCCAGCAGTCCCACCCTCGGCGGGACAGGAAACTACGAGCAGTACTTC
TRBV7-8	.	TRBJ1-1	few	CASSLATGTGEAFF	TGTGCCAGCAGCTTAGCTACAGGGACGGGAGAAGCTTTCTTT
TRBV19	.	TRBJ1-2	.	CASSYREAVYGYTF	TGTGCCAGTAGTTACAGGGAGGCGGTCTATGGCTACACCTTC
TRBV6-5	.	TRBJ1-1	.	CASSWLQNTEAFF	TGTGCCAGCAGTTGGCTCCAGAACACTGAAGCTTTCTTT
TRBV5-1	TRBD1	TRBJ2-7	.	CASSAADRGEQYF	TGCGCCAGCAGCGCCGCCGACAGGGGTGAGCAGTACTTC
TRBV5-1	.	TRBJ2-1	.	CASSFSYEQFF	TGCGCCAGCAGCTTTTCATATGAGCAGTTCTTC
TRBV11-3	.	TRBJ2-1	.	CASSLETRGHNEQFF	TGTGCCAGCAGCTTAGAAACCCGGGGCCACAATGAGCAGTTCTTC
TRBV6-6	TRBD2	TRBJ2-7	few	CASSYSSAGDRYEQYF	TGTGCCAGCAGTTACTCGAGTGCGGGAGATAGGTACGAGCAGTACTTC
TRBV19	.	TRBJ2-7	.	CASSPAGAPYEQYF	TGTGCCAGTAGTCCCGCCGGGGCCCCCTACGAGCAGTACTTC
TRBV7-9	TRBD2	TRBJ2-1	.	CASSLVSFGGGAYNEQFF	TGTGCCAGCAGCTTAGTATCTTTCGGCGGGGGGGCCTACAATGAGCAGTTCTTC
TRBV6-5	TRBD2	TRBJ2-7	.	CASSRAGVIYEQYF	TGTGCCAGCAGTCGAGCGGGAGTTATCTACGAGCAGTACTTC
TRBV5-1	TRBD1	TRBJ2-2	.	CASSPLYQWTGQYTGELFF	TGCGCCAGCAGCCCCTTATACCAATGGACAGGGCAATACACCGGGGAGCTGTTTTTT
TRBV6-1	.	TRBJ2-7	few	CASSDTVGYEQYF	TGTGCCAGCAGTGATACCGTCGGCTACGAGCAGTACTTC
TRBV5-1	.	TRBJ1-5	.	CASSLFGSANQPQHF	TGCGCCAGCAGCTTGTTCGGGTCCGCCAATCAGCCCCAGCATTTT
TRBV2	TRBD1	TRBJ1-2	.	CASSSFPQGEGYTF	TGTGCCAGCAGTTCTTTTCCGCAGGGGGAAGGCTACACCTTC